Reported below is one TCR beta chain. The antigen remains unidentified. The data are from a study of cytomegalovirus exposure and HLA in healthy donors. This CDR3 spans 12 amino acids. CDR1 GTSNPN and CDR2 SVGIG come from the germline V gene (reference sequence). Trimming removed 2 bases at V and 5 bases at J, with 10 bases between. PCR involved 60 Vbeta and 13 Jbeta primers. This table comes from immunoSEQ multiplex PCR, and its TCRdb copy is limited to in-frame clones, with some not included. The data contain about 160,000 clones, 82% of them singletons. Overall study findings and caveats: Only CMV serostatus was available as immune exposure information.

Sample: PBMCs. The receptor was isolated from a girl aged 10 to 17 in good health and CMV-seropositive. The chain employs TRBV30 and TRBJ2-7, with D maybe TRBD1 (5 bases). The CDR3 loop is CAWSWGDHEQYF. The CDR3 coding sequence is TGTGCCTGGAGTTGGGGCGACCACGAGCAGTACTTC.